The present entry profiles one T cell receptor beta chain with its context. This specimen belongs to a study of blood T cell repertoires in COVID-19. Whole-study context: Donors in the United States, Italy and Spain gave samples during acute or convalescent COVID-19. From T cells, B-cell-depleted T cells, or PBMCs came the material, which was cDNA or gDNA.

V lost 2 bases and J lost 6, with 9 bases in between. Germline V gene data show CDR1 as SGHTA and CDR2 as FQGTGA. The CDR3 loop spans 13 amino acids. During active infection, Seattle patients enrolled and were then monitored through disease. The authors' processing: From reference gene primer amplification, estimates of nucleated cell counts were derived. Profiling relied on immunoSEQ multiplex PCR, and the TCRdb table lists in-frame clones only, not all of them. V and J calls and clone size follow that table, whereas D and trimming were derived from the DNA. The table includes fewer than 200,000 clones, more than 75% detected once.

This sequence was found in a woman aged 50 to 60 with COVID-19, enrolled during active disease. The J gene is TRBJ2-3, the V gene TRBV7-3; perhaps TRBD1 as D (6 bases). The sample consisted of peripheral blood. The CDR3 DNA reads TGTGCCAGCAGCTTAGACAGGACGGATACGCAGTATTTT. Amino acid sequence: CASSLDRTDTQYF.